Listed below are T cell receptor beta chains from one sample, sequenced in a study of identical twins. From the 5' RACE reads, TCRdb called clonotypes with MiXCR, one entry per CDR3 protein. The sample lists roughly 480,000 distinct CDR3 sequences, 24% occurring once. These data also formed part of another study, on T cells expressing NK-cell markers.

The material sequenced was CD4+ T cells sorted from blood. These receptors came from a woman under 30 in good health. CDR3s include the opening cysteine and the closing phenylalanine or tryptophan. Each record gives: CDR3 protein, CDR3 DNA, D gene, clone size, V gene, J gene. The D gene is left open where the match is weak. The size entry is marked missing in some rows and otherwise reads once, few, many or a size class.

CASSLAGAAGELFF	TGTGCCAGCAGCTTAGCGGGAGCGGCCGGGGAGCTGTTTTTT	.	.	TRBV7-2	TRBJ2-2
CASSPSGLYGYTF	TGTGCCAGCAGCCCCAGTGGATTGTATGGCTACACCTTC	.	many	TRBV12-3/TRBV12-4	TRBJ1-2
CASSPDGDNYGYTF	TGCGCCAGCAGCCCGGACGGGGACAACTATGGCTACACCTTC	.	few	TRBV5-1	TRBJ1-2
CASRPLGTGKETQYF	TGTGCCAGCAGGCCCTTGGGGACAGGGAAAGAGACCCAGTACTTC	TRBD1	.	TRBV27	TRBJ2-5
CASSFEGRQEQFF	TGCGCCAGCAGCTTTGAGGGGAGACAGGAGCAGTTCTTC	.	.	TRBV5-1	TRBJ2-1
CASSQGTSGPYEQYF	TGTGCCAGCAGCCAAGGGACTAGCGGCCCTTACGAGCAGTACTTC	TRBD2	.	TRBV3-1	TRBJ2-7
CASRPRTSGSGEQYF	TGTGCCAGCAGACCACGGACTAGCGGGAGTGGGGAGCAGTACTTC	TRBD2	.	TRBV12-3/TRBV12-4	TRBJ2-7
CSARAGTLRGTQYF	TGCAGTGCTAGGGCCGGGACACTGAGGGGGACCCAGTACTTC	.	.	TRBV20-1	TRBJ2-5
CSARGSGSGTGELFF	TGCAGTGCTAGAGGGAGCGGGAGTGGCACCGGGGAGCTGTTTTTT	TRBD2	.	TRBV20-1	TRBJ2-2
CSARDLGGGNTEAFF	TGCAGTGCTAGAGATCTGGGAGGGGGGAACACTGAAGCTTTCTTT	.	few	TRBV20-1	TRBJ1-1
CASSPGRLAFF	TGTGCCAGCAGTCCGGGACGGCTAGCTTTCTTT	.	few	TRBV28	TRBJ1-1
CSVDTLAGVSTDTQYF	TGCAGCGTTGACACGCTAGCGGGGGTTAGCACAGATACGCAGTATTTT	TRBD2	few	TRBV29-1	TRBJ2-3
CSAEGRETQYF	TGCAGTGCGGAGGGGCGGGAGACCCAGTACTTC	.	.	TRBV20-1	TRBJ2-5